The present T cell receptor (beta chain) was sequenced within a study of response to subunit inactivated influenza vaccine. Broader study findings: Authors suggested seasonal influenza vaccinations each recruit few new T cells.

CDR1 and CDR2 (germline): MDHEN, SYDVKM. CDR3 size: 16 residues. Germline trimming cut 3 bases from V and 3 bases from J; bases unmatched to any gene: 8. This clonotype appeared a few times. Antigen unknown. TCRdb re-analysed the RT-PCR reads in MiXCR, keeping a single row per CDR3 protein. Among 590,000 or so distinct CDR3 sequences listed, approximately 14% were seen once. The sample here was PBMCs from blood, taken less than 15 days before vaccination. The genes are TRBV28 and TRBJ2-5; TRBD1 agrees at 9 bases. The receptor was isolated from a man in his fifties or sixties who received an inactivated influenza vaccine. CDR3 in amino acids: CASSFPTGTGKETQYF. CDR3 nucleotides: TGTGCCAGCAGTTTTCCGACCGGGACAGGGAAAGAGACCCAGTACTTC.